Listed below are T cell receptor beta chains from one sample, sequenced in a study of T-cell reconstitution after alpha-beta-depleted transplantation in children. TCRdb reprocessed the PCR reads with MiXCR, giving one entry per CDR3 protein. The table lists about 410,000 distinct CDR3 sequences, roughly 22% of them singletons. This specimen consisted of PBMCs from the stem cell graft donor, obtained from the stem cell graft. The receptors here all came from a human donor who donated a stem cell graft to a child with acute myeloid leukemia. The CDR3 runs from the conserved cysteine through the conserved F or W. The D gene is left open where the match is weak. Some rows have no size entry. The others give once, few or many, or a class for an expanded clone.

. | TRBJ2-7 | TRBV28 | . | CASSETRSFSYEQYF | TGTGCCAGCAGTGAGACCCGGTCCTTCTCCTACGAGCAGTACTTC
TRBD1 | TRBJ2-7 | TRBV5-1 | . | CANAGTGLEQYF | TGCGCCAACGCCGGGACAGGGCTCGAGCAGTACTTC
TRBD2 | TRBJ2-7 | TRBV24-1 | few | CATSDFGTSGIPHEQYF | TGTGCCACCAGTGATTTTGGGACTAGCGGGATACCCCACGAGCAGTACTTC
TRBD2 | TRBJ2-4 | TRBV7-9 | few | CASSSGLAGAVEYF | TGTGCCAGCAGCTCCGGACTAGCGGGAGCGGTGGAGTACTTC
TRBD1 | TRBJ1-5 | TRBV5-1 | . | CASSLGTGQPQHF | TGCGCCAGCAGCTTGGGGACAGGTCAGCCCCAGCATTTT
TRBD2 | TRBJ2-1 | TRBV10-3 | few | CAISTSGRINEQFF | TGTGCCATCTCGACTAGCGGGAGAATCAATGAGCAGTTCTTC
. | TRBJ2-1 | TRBV7-2 | . | CASSSNRVEQFF | TGTGCCAGCAGCTCAAACAGGGTTGAGCAGTTCTTC
TRBD1 | TRBJ2-7 | TRBV12-3/TRBV12-4 | once | CASSYPGQGYHEQYF | TGTGCCAGCAGCTACCCGGGACAGGGGTATCACGAGCAGTACTTC
TRBD2 | TRBJ2-1 | TRBV15 | few | CATSEVAGASYNEQFF | TGTGCCACCAGCGAAGTAGCGGGTGCCTCCTACAATGAGCAGTTCTTC
TRBD2 | TRBJ2-1 | TRBV28 | . | CASRTPSGGFNEQFF | TGTGCCAGCAGAACTCCTAGCGGGGGCTTCAATGAGCAGTTCTTC
TRBD1 | TRBJ2-7 | TRBV28 | . | CASSLYRGRSSYEQYF | TGTGCCAGCAGCCTATACAGGGGAAGGAGCTCCTACGAGCAGTACTTC
. | TRBJ1-1 | TRBV3-1 | few | CASSQAGVMTEAFF | TGTGCCAGCAGCCAGGCAGGGGTGATGACTGAAGCTTTCTTT
TRBD2 | TRBJ2-7 | TRBV9 | . | CASSHPGTSGRPTYEQYF | TGTGCCAGCAGCCATCCCGGGACTAGCGGGCGGCCAACCTACGAGCAGTACTTC
. | TRBJ2-1 | TRBV6-2/TRBV6-3 | . | CASSRDTGSLYNEQFF | TGTGCCAGCAGCCGCGACACGGGGAGCCTATACAATGAGCAGTTCTTC
TRBD2 | TRBJ2-7 | TRBV7-9 | . | CASSPVLAGDGYEQYF | TGTGCCAGCAGCCCCGTTCTAGCGGGAGATGGGTACGAGCAGTACTTC
. | TRBJ2-2 | TRBV7-9 | few | CASSLPGGQNTGELFF | TGTGCCAGCAGCCTACCTGGGGGACAGAACACCGGGGAGCTGTTTTTT
TRBD2 | TRBJ2-1 | TRBV5-1 | few | CASSLPGLAGGITLSSYNEQFF | TGCGCCAGCAGCTTGCCGGGACTAGCGGGAGGGATAACCCTGAGCTCCTACAATGAGCAGTTCTTC
. | TRBJ1-6 | TRBV20-1 | few | CSARDFQTSSYNSPLHF | TGCAGTGCTAGAGATTTCCAGACGAGCTCCTATAATTCACCCCTCCACTTT
. | TRBJ2-7 | TRBV7-2 | . | CASSRASERSYEQYF | TGTGCCAGCAGCCGAGCGAGCGAACGCTCCTACGAGCAGTACTTC
TRBD2 | TRBJ2-1 | TRBV7-9 | few | CASSGVGLAADNEQFF | TGTGCCAGCAGCGGTGTGGGACTAGCGGCTGACAATGAGCAGTTCTTC
. | TRBJ2-7 | TRBV6-1 | . | CASRSREAGPYEQYF | TGTGCCAGCAGGTCCAGGGAGGCGGGCCCCTACGAGCAGTACTTC
TRBD2 | TRBJ2-1 | TRBV12-3/TRBV12-4 | many | CASSTAGGTYNEQFF | TGTGCCAGCAGTACAGCGGGGGGAACCTACAATGAGCAGTTCTTC
TRBD2 | TRBJ2-3 | TRBV4-3 | few | CASSQSTSGDTQYF | TGCGCCAGCAGCCAATCAACTAGCGGAGATACGCAGTATTTT
. | TRBJ2-3 | TRBV20-1 | . | CSAREFPAGSDGDTQYF | TGCAGTGCTAGAGAGTTCCCAGCCGGGAGCGATGGGGATACGCAGTATTTT
TRBD1 | TRBJ2-7 | TRBV4-2 | . | CASSQVGTGGHSGTYEQYF | TGTGCCAGCAGCCAAGTTGGAACAGGGGGCCATTCGGGAACCTACGAGCAGTACTTC
TRBD2 | TRBJ2-1 | TRBV20-1 | few | CSAESLAGNEQFF | TGCAGTGCCGAGAGTCTAGCGGGGAATGAGCAGTTCTTC
. | TRBJ1-1 | TRBV28 | . | CASRPGGVGTTEAFF | TGTGCCAGCAGGCCAGGAGGAGTGGGGACCACTGAAGCTTTCTTT
. | TRBJ2-1 | TRBV3-1 | . | CASGALARNNEQFF | TGTGCCAGTGGAGCCCTAGCGCGAAACAATGAGCAGTTCTTC
. | TRBJ1-1 | TRBV5-5 | many | CASSPAGFTEAFF | TGTGCCAGCAGCCCGGCGGGGTTCACTGAAGCTTTCTTT
TRBD1 | TRBJ2-1 | TRBV18 | few | CASSAGTGPNEQFF | TGTGCCAGCTCAGCCGGGACAGGGCCGAATGAGCAGTTCTTC
. | TRBJ2-1 | TRBV9 | . | CASSVVSLPYNEQFF | TGTGCCAGCAGCGTAGTATCCCTTCCCTACAATGAGCAGTTCTTC
TRBD1 | TRBJ2-2 | TRBV20-1 | . | CSAAPPTGFNTGELFF | TGCAGTGCTGCACCCCCGACAGGGTTCAACACCGGGGAGCTGTTTTTT